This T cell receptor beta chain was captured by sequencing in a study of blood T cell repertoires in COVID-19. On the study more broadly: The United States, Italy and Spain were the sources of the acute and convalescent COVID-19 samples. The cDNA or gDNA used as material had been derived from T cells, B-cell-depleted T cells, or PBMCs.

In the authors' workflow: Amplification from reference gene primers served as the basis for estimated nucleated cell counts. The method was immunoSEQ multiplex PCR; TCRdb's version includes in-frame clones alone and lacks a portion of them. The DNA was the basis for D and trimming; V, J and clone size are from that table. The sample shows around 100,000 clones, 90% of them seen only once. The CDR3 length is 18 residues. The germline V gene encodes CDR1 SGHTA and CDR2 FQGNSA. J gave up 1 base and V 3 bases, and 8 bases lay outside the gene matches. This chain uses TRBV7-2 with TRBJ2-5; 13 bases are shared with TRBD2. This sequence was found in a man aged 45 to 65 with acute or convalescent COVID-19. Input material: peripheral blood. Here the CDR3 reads CASSFGLAGEGFQETQYF. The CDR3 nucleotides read TGTGCCAGCAGCTTTGGACTAGCGGGAGAGGGGTTCCAAGAGACCCAGTACTTC.